The clone carrying this T cell receptor beta chain turned up a few times. Antigen unknown. A heparinised blood draw that averaged roughly 100 mL was obtained once from each donor. Sorting gave populations that all exceeded 98% purity. As every portion of the isolated RNA was reverse transcribed, the sequencing read expressed TCRB transcripts. Clones were read by immunoSEQ multiplex PCR, and TCRdb kept only the in-frame ones, dropping some. The sample yields 120,000 to 150,000 clones, 9.7% seen once. The sample originates from a study of beta chain features in type 1 diabetes. The study, taken as a whole, reports: TCRB CDR3s from Type 1 diabetes patients were moderately but significantly shorter in all four CD4+ subsets.

This CDR3 comprises 16 residues. The V gene is TRBV21-1, the J gene TRBJ2-3; no check of the table's D call, TRBD1, against the DNA was made. TRBV21-1 is deemed a pseudogene. This TCR came from a woman between 35 and 50 years old in good health. Sequenced material: central memory CD4+ T cells from blood. CDR3 loop: CASRTGGMVTTDTQYF. Here the CDR3 DNA reads TGTGCCAGCAGAACAGGGGGAATGGTAACCACAGATACGCAGTATTTT.